The clone carrying this T cell receptor (beta chain) has just a few counts. The source of the sample is a study of human T cells and chemical hapten exposure. As for time point: pre-sensitization, week 0. Treatment: therapeutic diphenylcyclopropenone sensitization with weekly scalp DPC. The template was total RNA from unfractionated whole blood. The V and J ends lost 4 bases and 4 bases respectively, with 19 bases between them. This CDR3 has 16 residues. CDR1 is MDHEN, CDR2 SYDVKM, per germline. TCRdb called the RACE reads again in MiXCR, with one record for every CDR3 protein. Found here are about 52,000 distinct CDR3 sequences, approximately 9.6% of them singletons; the top ten hold 8.5% to 10%.

This receptor was identified in a woman aged 25 to 39 with alopecia areata. Some clones in this sample may be carry-over from other donors' samples. The V and J genes are TRBV28 and TRBJ2-5; D may be TRBD2 (6 bases). The sequences come from whole blood, collected in connection with sensitization to the hapten diphenylcyclopropenone (DPC). The DNA for the CDR3 is TGTGCCAGCAGTTCCCAAGAGGCGGGGACGAGAGAGACCCAGTACTTC. Translated, it gives CASSSQEAGTRETQYF.